Below, 2 T cell receptor beta chains from the same sample are listed, as sequenced in a study of T cell changes during pregnancy in multiple sclerosis (dated by TCRdb to the late 2010s). To prepare the library, the immunoSEQ multiplex PCR assay was applied. TCRdb mirrors the immuneACCESS table, restricted to in-frame sequences. Some clones are absent from its copies; in checked studies, under half trace to an unresolved V gene, and the reason for the others is unknown. The sample table contains around 70,000 clones; only one count was recorded for 80% to 95% of them. The ten most abundant clones make up about 0.27% of the sample. The sequenced sample was CD4+ T cells from peripheral blood mononuclear cells, obtained after pregnancy. The source is a female donor with multiple sclerosis, enrolled in a pregnancy study.

CDR3 bases: TGTGCCAGCAGCGTAAGTGGACTAGCGGGGGCAGATACGCAGTATTTT. Residues: CASSVSGLAGADTQYF. The V and J genes are TRBV9 and TRBJ2-3, with TRBD2 matching 13 bases. Germline-derived CDR1 and CDR2 are SGDLS and YYNGEE. The length of the CDR3 is 16 residues. Trimming at V came to 1 base and at J to 4 bases, leaving 3 bases not matched to a gene.

The J gene is TRBJ1-1, the V gene TRBV18; D is unresolved. CDR3 size: 13 residues. Germline CDR1 and CDR2: KGHSH and LQKENI. Trimming took off 6 bases at V and 5 bases at J, with 13 bases between the two ends. The DNA of the CDR3 is TGTGCCAGCTCCCTTTGGGGAGAGACTGAAGCTTTCTTT. Residues: CASSLWGETEAFF.